This TCR beta chain was sequenced during a study of shared clonotypes between healthy human individuals (TCRdb year 2020). About the investigation overall: A couple of women and a few men aged 18 to 49 years were included in the cohort. Libraries were prepared and TCR repertoires were sequenced by different laboratories using diverse techniques, in order to increase sequencing depth and limit assay-specific biases. Blood TCR repertoires of about five healthy adults were deeply sequenced to estimate repertoire size and the extent of clonotype sharing between individuals. Per donor, leukapheresis produced somewhere between about 0.94 and 9.5 billion PBMCs. Per donor, three plates each were used for CD4 naive and CD4 memory, two for CD8 naive, and one for CD8 memory.

To note about this clone: There is no known antigen for this receptor. There are no base qualities to consult, and no much larger clone falls within one base.

The donors were healthy, HIV-negative adults who had no recently reported acute infections or vaccinations. Every donor was a Caucasian adult living in Nashville, Tennessee, USA. CD4+ T cells were enriched by magnetic negative selection; naive cells were then positively selected on CD45RA, and the negative fraction formed the memory subset. Blood was obtained by leukapheresis, after which PBMCs were separated by Ficoll-Histopaque density gradient centrifugation and cryopreserved in liquid nitrogen vapor phase. Analytical flow cytometry was used to check the purity and quantity of every magnetically sorted T cell population. Genomic DNA was isolated from every sorted fraction and measured by UV absorbance on a Nanodrop 2000c. Using the deep immunoSEQ assay, TCR CDR3 regions were amplified from genomic DNA by multiplex PCR. Extracted genomic DNA from each cell subset was distributed evenly across all wells of several immunoSEQ 96-well plates, and each plate was treated as a replicate. For sorted subsets, each replicate PCR was loaded with 150 to 250 ng genomic DNA, equivalent to 25,000 to 35,000 T cell genomes. Purified libraries were quantified with a Qubit 3.0 fluorometer, sized on a Bioanalyzer 2100, and re-quantified with the KAPA Library Quantification kit. A separate single-read 150-cycle Illumina NextSeq 550 flow cell was used to sequence each immunoSEQ 96-well plate. The authors' pipeline ran thus. Because the immunoSEQ output included only junctional sequences and no quality scores, the filtering could not be the same as the filtering used for full-length reads. To assign V/J genes and CDR3, sequences were annotated against IMGT germline references using PyIR, a Python wrapper for IgBLAST v1.9. Reads were removed for weak V/J assignments (E-value above 1e-6), missing CDR3, stop codons, out-of-frame junctions, or ambiguous translated residues. V3J clonotypes were defined by identical inferred V gene, J gene, and CDR3 amino acid sequence. Percentage overlap between repertoires was calculated by dividing the number of shared unique clonotypes by the size of the smaller repertoire. RTK rarefaction, the Chao1 estimator, and Recon v2.1 estimates of unobserved clonotypes were used to assess repertoire richness. Generation probabilities were computed with OLGA for all TCRbeta clonotypes obtained by the gDNA method from four donors. This is the immuneACCESS table as TCRdb keeps it, with only in-frame sequences that have V and J called. A part of the clones is gone; compared with another copy, unresolved V genes explain less than half, and the rest is unexplained. The V and J calls and the clone size are those of that table, but D and trimming were determined from the DNA. The sample table shows 2.3 million or so clones, and 85% to 95% are seen once. The ten most abundant clones make up 0.39% of the sample.

The V and J ends are trimmed by 6 bases and 6 bases, leaving 8 bases between them. The germline V gene specifies LGHNT as CDR1 and FRNRAP as CDR2. From the cysteine up to the phenylalanine, the CDR3 has a length of 12 residues. The CDR3 DNA has 36 bases and is translated from base 1. Study-wide conclusions, independent of this receptor: The genetic and exposure-history diversity represented was limited by the small number of donors. Incomplete sequencing was indicated by rarefaction of sorted-subset datasets, despite the large sequencing depth. Compared with non-shared clonotypes, clonotypes shared by all four sorted-subset donors had higher generation probabilities. Based on pairwise subsampling, the degree of clonotype sharing among donors was expected to be affected by sequencing depth. Naive subsets generally had larger estimated clonotype richness than memory subsets did. About 5% of naive CD4, around 3.5% of naive CD8, about 2.5% of memory CD4, and 0.4% of memory CD8 clonotypes were shared across several donors. Only blood was sampled, and tissue TCR repertoires likely differ from those in blood.

The sequence came from a man between 18 and 35 years old in good health. Some clones in this sample may be carry-over from other donors' samples. The chain is made from TRBV12-5 and TRBJ2-2, with the D gene uncertain. Input material: naive CD4+ T cells from PBMCs. Taken with the paper, the label for cell subset or site translates to: CD45RA+ positively selected. In nucleotides, the sequence is TGTGCTAGTGGGCGTGGGGCCGGGGAGCTGTTTTTT. Translated, this gives CASGRGAGELFF.